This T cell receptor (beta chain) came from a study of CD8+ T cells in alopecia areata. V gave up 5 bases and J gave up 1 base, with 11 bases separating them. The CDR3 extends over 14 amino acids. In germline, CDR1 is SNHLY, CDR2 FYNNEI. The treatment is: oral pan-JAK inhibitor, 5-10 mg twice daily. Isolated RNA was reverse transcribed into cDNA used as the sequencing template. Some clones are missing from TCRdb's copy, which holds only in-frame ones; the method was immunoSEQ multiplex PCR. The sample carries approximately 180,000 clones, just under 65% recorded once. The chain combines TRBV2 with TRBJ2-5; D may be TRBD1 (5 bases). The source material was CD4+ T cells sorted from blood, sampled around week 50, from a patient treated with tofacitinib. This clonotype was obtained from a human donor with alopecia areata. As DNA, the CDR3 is TGTGCCAGCAGTTTAATGACAGTCCAAGAGACCCAGTACTTC. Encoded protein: CASSLMTVQETQYF.